This T cell receptor (beta chain) came from a study of blood T cell repertoires in COVID-19. Study context: Acute-phase and convalescent COVID-19 samples originated in the United States, Italy and Spain. Nucleic acid was either cDNA or gDNA, and it came from T cells, B-cell-depleted T cells, or PBMCs.

Trimming at V came to 6 bases and at J to 5 bases, leaving 8 bases not matched to a gene. The CDR3 sequence is 14 residues long. Germline loops: CDR1 MDHEN, CDR2 SYDVKM. Enrollment of patients from Seattle took place during active infection, with longitudinal follow-up. As processed by the authors: Reference gene primer amplification gave nucleated cell count estimates. The repertoire was sequenced with immunoSEQ multiplex PCR; TCRdb's copy has only in-frame clones and lacks some. Clonal size and the V and J genes are those of that table, whereas D and trimming came from the DNA. Among a few hundred thousand clones listed, nearly 90% were seen once.

V is TRBV28 and J is TRBJ1-1; 8 bases agree with TRBD1. Sequenced material: peripheral blood. The receptor comes from a woman in her forties with COVID-19, enrolled during active disease. In DNA form, the CDR3 reads TGTGCCAGCAGGGGGGGGACAGGAGGGACTGAAGCTTTCTTT. Protein product: CASRGGTGGTEAFF.